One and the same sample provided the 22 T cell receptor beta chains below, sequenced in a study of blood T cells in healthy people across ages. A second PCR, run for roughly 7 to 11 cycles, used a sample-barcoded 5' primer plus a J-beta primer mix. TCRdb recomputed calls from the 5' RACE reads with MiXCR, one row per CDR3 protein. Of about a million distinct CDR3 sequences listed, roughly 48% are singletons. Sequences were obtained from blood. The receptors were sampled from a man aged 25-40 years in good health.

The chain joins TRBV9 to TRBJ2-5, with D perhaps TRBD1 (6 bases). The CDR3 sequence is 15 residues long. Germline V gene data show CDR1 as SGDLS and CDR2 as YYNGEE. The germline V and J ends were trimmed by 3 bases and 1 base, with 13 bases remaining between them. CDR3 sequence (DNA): TGTGCCAGCAGCGGGGGACACGTTATCCAAGAGACCCAGTACTTC. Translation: CASSGGHVIQETQYF.

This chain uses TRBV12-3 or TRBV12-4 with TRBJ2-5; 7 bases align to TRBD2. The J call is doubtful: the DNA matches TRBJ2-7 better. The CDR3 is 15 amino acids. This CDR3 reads CASSPRGEIGYEQYF. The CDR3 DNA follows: TGTGCCAGCAGTCCCCGGGGGGAAATAGGTTACGAGCAGTACTTC.

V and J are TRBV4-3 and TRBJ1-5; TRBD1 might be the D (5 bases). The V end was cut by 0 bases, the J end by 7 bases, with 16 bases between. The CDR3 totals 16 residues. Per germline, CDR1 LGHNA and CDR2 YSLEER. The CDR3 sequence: CASSQDRDWWDQPQHF. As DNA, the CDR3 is TGCGCCAGCAGCCAAGATCGCGACTGGTGGGACCAGCCCCAGCATTTT.

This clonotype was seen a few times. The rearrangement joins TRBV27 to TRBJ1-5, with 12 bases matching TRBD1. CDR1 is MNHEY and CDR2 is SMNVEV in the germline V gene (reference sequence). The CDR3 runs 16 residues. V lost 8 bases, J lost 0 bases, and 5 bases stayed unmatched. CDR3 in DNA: TGTGCCAGCCGGGACAGGGGGCCATATAGCAATCAGCCCCAGCATTTT. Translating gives CASRDRGPYSNQPQHF.

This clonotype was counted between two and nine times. CDR3 in DNA: TGCAGTGCTAGGAGAAACGCCGAGCAGTACTTC. It translates to CSARRNAEQYF. J is TRBJ2-5 and V is TRBV20-1, with D unclear. The J call may be incorrect, as the DNA end agrees better with TRBJ2-7. The CDR3 has 11 residues. Germline V gene sequence: CDR1 DFQATT, CDR2 SNEGSKA (reference sequence).

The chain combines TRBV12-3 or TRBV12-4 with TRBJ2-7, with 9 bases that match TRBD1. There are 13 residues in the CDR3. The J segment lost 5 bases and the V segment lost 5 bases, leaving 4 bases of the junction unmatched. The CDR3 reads CASSGDRENEQYF. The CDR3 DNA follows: TGTGCCAGCAGTGGGGACAGGGAGAACGAGCAGTACTTC.

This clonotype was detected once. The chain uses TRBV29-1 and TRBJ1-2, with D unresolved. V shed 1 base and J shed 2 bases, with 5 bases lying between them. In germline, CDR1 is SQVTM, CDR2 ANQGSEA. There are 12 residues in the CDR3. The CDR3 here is CSVEAPNYGYTF. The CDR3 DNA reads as TGCAGCGTTGAAGCACCGAACTATGGCTACACCTTC.

CDR3 amino acids: CAISEGGGAGYGYTF. CDR3 DNA: TGTGCCATCAGTGAGGGAGGGGGCGCCGGCTATGGCTACACCTTC. The chain combines TRBV10-3 with TRBJ1-2; TRBD1 matches at 7 bases. CDR1 and CDR2 from the germline V gene are ENHRY and SYGVKD. This CDR3 contains 15 residues. The junction had 7 bases not matched to a gene; V was cut back by 2 bases and J by 4 bases.

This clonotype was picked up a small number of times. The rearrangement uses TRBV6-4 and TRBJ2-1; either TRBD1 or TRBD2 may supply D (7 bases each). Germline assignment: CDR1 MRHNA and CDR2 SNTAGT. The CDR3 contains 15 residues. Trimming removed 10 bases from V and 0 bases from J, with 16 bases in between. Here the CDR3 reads CATSGGDSSYNEQFF. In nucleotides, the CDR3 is TGTGCCACTTCTGGGGGGGACAGCTCCTACAATGAGCAGTTCTTC.

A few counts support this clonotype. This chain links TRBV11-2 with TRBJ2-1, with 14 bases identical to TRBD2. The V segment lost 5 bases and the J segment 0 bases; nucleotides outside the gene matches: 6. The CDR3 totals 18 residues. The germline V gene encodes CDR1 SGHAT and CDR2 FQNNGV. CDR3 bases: TGTGCCAGCAGCCCGAGACTAGCGGGGGGGCCCTCCTACAATGAGCAGTTCTTC. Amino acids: CASSPRLAGGPSYNEQFF.

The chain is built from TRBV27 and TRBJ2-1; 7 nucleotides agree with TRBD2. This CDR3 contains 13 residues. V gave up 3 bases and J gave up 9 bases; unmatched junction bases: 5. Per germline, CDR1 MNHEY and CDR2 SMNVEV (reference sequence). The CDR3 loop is CASSFRREGEQFF. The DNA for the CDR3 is TGTGCCAGCAGTTTTCGCAGGGAGGGTGAGCAGTTCTTC.

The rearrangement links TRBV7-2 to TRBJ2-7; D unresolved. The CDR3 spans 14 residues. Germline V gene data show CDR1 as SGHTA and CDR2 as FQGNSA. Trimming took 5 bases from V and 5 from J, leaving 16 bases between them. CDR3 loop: CASSPAPEVHEQYF. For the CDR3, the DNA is TGTGCCAGCAGCCCCGCTCCTGAGGTCCACGAGCAGTACTTC.

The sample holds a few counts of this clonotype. The CDR3 here is CASRPQGAKEKLFF. The CDR3 coding sequence is TGTGCCAGCAGACCACAGGGGGCAAAGGAAAAACTGTTTTTT. This chain joins TRBV6-5 and TRBJ1-4; 9 bases match TRBD1. The length of the CDR3 is 14 residues. From germline, CDR1 is MNHEY and CDR2 SVGAGI. V lost 6 bases, J lost 8 bases, and 7 bases stayed unmatched.

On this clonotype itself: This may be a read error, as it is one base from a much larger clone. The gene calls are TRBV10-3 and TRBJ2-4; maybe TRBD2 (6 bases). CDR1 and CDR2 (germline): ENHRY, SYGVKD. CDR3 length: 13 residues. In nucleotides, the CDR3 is TGTGTCAGCCGCGAGCAGGGAGGATACATTCAGTACTTC. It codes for CVSREQGGYIQYF.

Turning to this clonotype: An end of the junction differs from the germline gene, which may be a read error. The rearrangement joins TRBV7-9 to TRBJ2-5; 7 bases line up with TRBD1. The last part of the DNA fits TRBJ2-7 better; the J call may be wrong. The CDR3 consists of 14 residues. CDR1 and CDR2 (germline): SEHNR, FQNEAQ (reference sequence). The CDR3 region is CAGSLGGQRYEQYF. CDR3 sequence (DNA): TGTGCCGGCAGCTTAGGGGGACAGCGATACGAGCAGTACTTC.

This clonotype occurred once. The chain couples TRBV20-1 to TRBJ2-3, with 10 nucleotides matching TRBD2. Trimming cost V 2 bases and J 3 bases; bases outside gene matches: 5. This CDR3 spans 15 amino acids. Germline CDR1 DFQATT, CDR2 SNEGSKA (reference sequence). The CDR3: CSARIQRGGTDTQYF. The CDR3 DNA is TGCAGTGCTAGAATACAGCGGGGGGGGACAGATACGCAGTATTTT.

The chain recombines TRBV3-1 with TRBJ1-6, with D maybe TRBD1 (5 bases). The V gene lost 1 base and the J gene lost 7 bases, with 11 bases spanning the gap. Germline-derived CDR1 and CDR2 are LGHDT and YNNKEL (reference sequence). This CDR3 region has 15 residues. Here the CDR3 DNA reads TGTGCCAGCAGCCAAGGGGACGGGGTCAATTCACCCCTCCACTTT. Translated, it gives CASSQGDGVNSPLHF. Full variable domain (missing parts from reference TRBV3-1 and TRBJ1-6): DTAVSQTPKYLVTQMGNDKSIKCEQNLGHDTMYWYKQDSKKFLKIMFSYNNKELIINETVPNRFSPKSPDKAHLNLHINSLELGDSAVYFCASSQGDGVNSPLHFGNGTRLTVT.

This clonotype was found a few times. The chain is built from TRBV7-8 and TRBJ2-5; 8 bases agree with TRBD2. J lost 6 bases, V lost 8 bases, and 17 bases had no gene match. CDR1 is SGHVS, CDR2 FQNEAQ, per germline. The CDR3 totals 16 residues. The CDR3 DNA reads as TGTGCCAGCTCCCCGCCGAGCGGGGGCCCCGGAAAGACCCAGTACTTC. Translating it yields CASSPPSGGPGKTQYF.

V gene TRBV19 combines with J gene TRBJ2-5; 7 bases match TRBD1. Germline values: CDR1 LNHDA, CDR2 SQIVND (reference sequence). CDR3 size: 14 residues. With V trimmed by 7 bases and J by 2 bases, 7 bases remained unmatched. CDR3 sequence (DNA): TGTGCCAGTAATAACGACAGGGTTCAAGAGACCCAGTACTTC. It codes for CASNNDRVQETQYF.

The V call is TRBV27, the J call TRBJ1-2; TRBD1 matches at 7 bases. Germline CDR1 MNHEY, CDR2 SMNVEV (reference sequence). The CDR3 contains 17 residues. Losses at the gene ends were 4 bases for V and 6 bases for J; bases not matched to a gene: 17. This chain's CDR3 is CASSSTIQGPGRHGYTF. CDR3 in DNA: TGTGCCAGCAGTTCAACAATACAGGGGCCCGGGCGGCATGGCTACACCTTC.

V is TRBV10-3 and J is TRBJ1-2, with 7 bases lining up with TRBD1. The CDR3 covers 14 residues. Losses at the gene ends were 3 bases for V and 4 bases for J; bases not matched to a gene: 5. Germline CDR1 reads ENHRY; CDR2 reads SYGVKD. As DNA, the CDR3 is TGTGCCATCAGTGAATCAAGGGACAGCTATGGCTACACCTTC. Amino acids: CAISESRDSYGYTF.

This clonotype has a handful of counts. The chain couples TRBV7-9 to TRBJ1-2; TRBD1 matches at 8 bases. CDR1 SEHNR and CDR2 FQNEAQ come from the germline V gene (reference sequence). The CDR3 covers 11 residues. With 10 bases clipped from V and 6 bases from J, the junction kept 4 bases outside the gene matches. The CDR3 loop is CATWTGHGYTF. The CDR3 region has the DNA TGTGCCACCTGGACAGGGCATGGCTACACCTTC.